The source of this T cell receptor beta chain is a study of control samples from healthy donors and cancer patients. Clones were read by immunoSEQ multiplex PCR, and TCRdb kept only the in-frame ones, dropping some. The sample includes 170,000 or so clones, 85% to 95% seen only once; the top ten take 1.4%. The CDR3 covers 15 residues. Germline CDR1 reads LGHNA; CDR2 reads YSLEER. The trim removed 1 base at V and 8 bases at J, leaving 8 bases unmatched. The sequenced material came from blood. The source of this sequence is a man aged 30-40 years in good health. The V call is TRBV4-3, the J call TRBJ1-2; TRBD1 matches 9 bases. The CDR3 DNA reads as TGCGCCAGCAGCCAAGCGCGGACAGGGGTGGGAGGCTACACCTTC. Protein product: CASSQARTGVGGYTF.